This note documents a single T cell receptor (beta chain) sequence. Its antigen is as yet unknown. At one end, the junction sequence differs from germline, possibly due to a read error. By flow cytometry, patients selected for sequencing had shown an expansion of CD8+CD57+ cells. Genomic DNA constituted the template upon which TCR beta VDJ and CDR3 profiling was performed. A single record per CDR3 protein comes from TCRdb applying MiXCR to the reads. The sample yields 450,000 to 600,000 distinct CDR3 sequences, roughly a third seen once. The data were taken from a study of CD8+CD57+ T cells in acquired aplastic anemia. Turning to the study itself: Sorted CD4+ and CD8+ cells yielded DNA averaging around 3 ug.

The CDR3 runs 14 residues. CDR1 SGHTA and CDR2 FQGNSA come from the germline V gene. Broader study findings: CD8+ Simpson's diversity in patients was not significantly different from that in controls.

Sample: sorted CD4+, CD8+, or CD8+CD57+ T cells (not recorded which) from PBMCs. This chain links TRBV7-2 with TRBJ1-1; D unclear. The sequence was obtained from a human donor with aplastic anemia. Written as DNA, the CDR3 is TGTGCCAGCACCTTAGAGACGGCGAACACTGAAGCTTTCTTT. It translates to CASTLETANTEAFF.